The T cell receptor (beta chain) described here comes from a study of blood T cell repertoires in COVID-19. V lost 0 bases, J lost 1 base, and 3 bases lay in between. CDR3 length: 14 residues. Looked up from germline, CDR1 is SEHNR and CDR2 is FQNEAQ (reference sequence). Only in-frame clones appear in the TCRdb table, and some are missing; sequencing was by immunoSEQ multiplex PCR. The sample consists of 140,000 or so clones, roughly 79% of them appearing once. This receptor was taken from a man over 45 with active or convalescent COVID-19. The sample was peripheral blood. The chain combines TRBV7-9 with TRBJ2-2; no firm D call. The CDR3 bases are TGTGCCAGCAGCTTAGCCATGAACACCGGGGAGCTGTTTTTT. Protein sequence: CASSLAMNTGELFF.